The 31 T cell receptor beta chains presented below share a single source sample, sequenced in a study of OX40 agonist ivuxolimab in advanced cancers. The repertoire was sequenced with immunoSEQ multiplex PCR; TCRdb's copy has only in-frame clones and lacks some. This table has 70,000 to 95,000 clones, 94% appearing once. The sample in question was CD4+ or CD8+ T cells sorted from blood, obtained in a trial of the OX40 agonist ivuxolimab. The receptors here all came from an adult with an advanced solid tumor such as melanoma, head and neck, liver or kidney cancer.

The chain carries TRBV15 and TRBJ2-3, with D perhaps TRBD1 (6 bases). Germline values: CDR1 LNHNV, CDR2 YYDKDF (reference sequence). Trimming stripped 1 base from V and 3 bases from J, with 11 bases between. The CDR3 totals 15 residues. CDR3 protein: CATSRANRVTDTQYF. The CDR3 DNA reads as TGTGCCACCAGCAGAGCAAACAGGGTAACAGATACGCAGTATTTT.

The chain employs TRBV28 and TRBJ2-5, with D possibly being TRBD2 (6 bases). V was pared by 1 base and J by 4 bases, with 10 bases between. Germline assignment: CDR1 MDHEN and CDR2 SYDVKM. This CDR3 is built from 14 residues. The CDR3 loop reads CASSLYRRGETQYF. The DNA of the CDR3 is TGTGCCAGCAGTTTATATAGGAGGGGAGAGACCCAGTACTTC.

This chain connects TRBV13 to TRBJ2-3, with TRBD2 matching over 8 bases. The CDR3 is 18 amino acids. V shed 3 bases, J shed 1 base, and the junction held 12 bases outside the gene matches. Germline CDR1 and CDR2: PRHDT and FYEKMQ (reference sequence). CDR3 nucleotide sequence: TGTGCCAGCAGCTTCAGGACTAGCTTGAGCTCGGGCACAGATACGCAGTATTTT. Amino acid sequence: CASSFRTSLSSGTDTQYF.

The chain has TRBV4-1 and TRBJ1-2, with D hard to call. V was shortened by 0 bases and J by 0 bases, with 14 bases between the two germline ends. There are 17 residues in the CDR3. The germline V gene encodes CDR1 MGHRA and CDR2 YSYEKL. In nucleotides, the CDR3 is TGCGCCAGCAGCCAAGACCTCCTAGGTGGAGCTAACTATGGCTACACCTTC. Translating it yields CASSQDLLGGANYGYTF.

The V gene is TRBV4-3, the J gene TRBJ1-4; 7 bases line up with TRBD1. The CDR3 is made up of 15 amino acids. Germline V gives CDR1 LGHNA, CDR2 YSLEER. The trim removed 4 bases at V and 0 bases at J, leaving 2 bases unmatched. CDR3 residues: CASSPDRSTNEKLFF. CDR3 DNA: TGCGCCAGCAGCCCGGACAGGTCAACTAATGAAAAACTGTTTTTT.

V gene TRBV7-9 combines with J gene TRBJ2-7, with 8 bases that match TRBD1. Germline lookup yields CDR1 SEHNR and CDR2 FQNEAQ (reference sequence). Trimming at V came to 11 bases and at J to 6 bases, leaving 9 bases not matched to a gene. The CDR3 sequence is 12 residues long. CDR3 DNA sequence: TGTGCCGGAGGGGCAGGGGGCTCCGAGCAGTACTTC. Residues: CAGGAGGSEQYF.

This chain links TRBV19 with TRBJ2-1; D is ambiguous. This CDR3 has 13 amino acids. Germline V CDR1 and CDR2: LNHDA, SQIVND (reference sequence). With 6 bases removed from V and 4 bases from J, the gap between germline ends came to 10 bases. CDR3 region: CASSAATYNEQFF. The CDR3 region has the DNA TGTGCCAGTAGCGCCGCTACATACAATGAGCAGTTCTTC. Full variable domain (rest looked up from reference TRBV19 and TRBJ2-1): DGGITQSPKYLFRKEGQNVTLSCEQNLNHDAMYWYRQDPGQGLRLIYYSQIVNDFQKGDIAEGYSVSREKKESFPLTVTSAQKNPTAFYLCASSAATYNEQFFGPGTRLTVL.

V is TRBV27 and J is TRBJ2-1; 8 bases are shared with TRBD2. This CDR3 region has 14 residues. Germline V gene sequence: CDR1 MNHEY, CDR2 SMNVEV (reference sequence). Unmatched junction bases numbered 2, after V lost 3 bases and J lost 4 bases. CDR3 region: CASSLRGEYNEQFF. As DNA, the CDR3 is TGTGCCAGCAGTTTGCGGGGGGAGTACAATGAGCAGTTCTTC.

V usage is TRBV9 and J usage is TRBJ2-5, with D tentatively TRBD2 (5 bases). Germline V lookup: CDR1 SGDLS, CDR2 YYNGEE. V lost 0 bases to trimming and J lost 2 bases, with 11 bases between them. This CDR3 has 15 residues. CDR3 protein: CASSVGGSAQETQYF. CDR3 nucleotides: TGTGCCAGCAGCGTAGGGGGTAGCGCGCAAGAGACCCAGTACTTC.

The V and J genes are TRBV2 and TRBJ2-1, with TRBD1 matching 7 bases. The ends lost 7 bases at V and 6 bases at J; junction bases unmatched: 9. This CDR3 spans 14 amino acids. Germline assignment: CDR1 SNHLY and CDR2 FYNNEI. The CDR3 protein is CASTGTGAGNEQFF. The CDR3 DNA follows: TGTGCCAGCACAGGAACAGGGGCCGGCAATGAGCAGTTCTTC.

V usage is TRBV27 and J usage is TRBJ2-7; 8 bases are a match to TRBD2. J was trimmed by 4 bases and V by 0 bases; bases with no gene match: 5. Germline CDR1 is MNHEY and CDR2 is SMNVEV (reference sequence). CDR3 length equals 15 residues. The DNA for the CDR3 is TGTGCCAGCAGTTTATCAGTAGCGGGGCATTACGAGCAGTACTTC. Residues: CASSLSVAGHYEQYF.

The rearrangement joins TRBV4-1 to TRBJ2-5; D is perhaps TRBD1 (6 bases). The CDR3 loop spans 14 amino acids. CDR1 MGHRA and CDR2 YSYEKL come from the germline V gene. Between the trimmed V and J ends, which lost 5 bases and 3 bases, there was a span of 13 bases. The CDR3 here is CASSKGEGEETQYF. The CDR3 nucleotides read TGCGCCAGCAGCAAGGGCGAGGGGGAAGAGACCCAGTACTTC.

The count of this clone is one. The CDR3 nucleotides read TGTGCCAGCAGCTCGACAGGGGGCGCGGGGGAGCAGTTCTTC. Translated, it gives CASSSTGGAGEQFF. The chain carries TRBV7-8 and TRBJ2-1; 10 bases agree with TRBD1. The CDR3 is 14 amino acids. The V gene's germline CDR1 is SGHVS and CDR2 FQNEAQ. V was pared by 4 bases and J by 10 bases, with 7 bases of the junction left unmatched.

This clone showed up just a few times. The chain is built from TRBV27 and TRBJ2-7; 7 positions match TRBD1. CDR3 length: 14 residues. V trimming: 4 bases; J trimming: 0 bases; junction bases outside the gene matches: 3. CDR1 MNHEY and CDR2 SMNVEV come from the germline V gene (reference sequence). The CDR3 DNA sequence: TGTGCCAGCAGTTCTCGACAGGGCTCCTACGAGCAGTACTTC. This gives the protein CASSSRQGSYEQYF.

The genes are TRBV7-2 and TRBJ2-3; unclear D gene. Trimming stripped 7 bases from V and 2 bases from J, with 13 bases between. Germline V CDR1 and CDR2: SGHTA, FQGNSA. CDR3 length equals 14 residues. CDR3 in amino acids: CASTLASNTDTQYF. CDR3 DNA sequence: TGTGCCAGCACCCTGGCTAGTAACACAGATACGCAGTATTTT.

This chain uses TRBV9 with TRBJ2-1; TRBD2 matches at 7 bases. The junction had 4 bases not matched to a gene; V was cut back by 0 bases and J by 4 bases. In germline, CDR1 is SGDLS, CDR2 YYNGEE. This CDR3 has 15 amino acids. The DNA of the CDR3 is TGTGCCAGCAGCGTAGGAAGCGGGGTTTACAATGAGCAGTTCTTC. Its translation: CASSVGSGVYNEQFF. The entire variable domain, with the rest obtained from reference TRBV9 and TRBJ2-1, is as follows: DSGVTQTPKHLITATGQRVTLRCSPRSGDLSVYWYQQSLDQGLQFLIQYYNGEERAKGNILERFSAQQFPDLHSELNLSSLELGDSALYFCASSVGSGVYNEQFFGPGTRLTVL.

The rearrangement links TRBV11-2 to TRBJ2-1; 9 bases line up with TRBD2. The germline V gene encodes CDR1 SGHAT and CDR2 FQNNGV. This CDR3 is built from 15 residues. V trimming: 3 bases; J trimming: 6 bases; junction bases outside the gene matches: 6. The CDR3 reads CASSFLRGGVNEQFF. The CDR3 bases are TGTGCCAGCAGCTTTCTGCGGGGGGGCGTCAATGAGCAGTTCTTC.

This rearrangement joins TRBV7-9 to TRBJ1-2; D is perhaps TRBD1 (6 bases). The CDR3 totals 16 residues. Trimming removed 3 bases from V and 4 bases from J, with 18 bases in between. Looked up from germline, CDR1 is SEHNR and CDR2 is FQNEAQ (reference sequence). In DNA, the CDR3 is TGTGCCAGCAGCTTCCACCATGGGGGGCCGAGCTATGGCTACACCTTC. Translated, it gives CASSFHHGGPSYGYTF.

CDR3 sequence reads: CASSRDYGYTF. The DNA for the CDR3 is TGTGCCAGCTCCCGGGACTATGGCTACACCTTC. The chain employs TRBV7-9 and TRBJ1-2, with D unresolved. Germline loops: CDR1 SEHNR, CDR2 FQNEAQ (reference sequence). The CDR3 spans 11 residues. V lost 8 bases, J lost 3 bases, and 7 bases lay in between.

The V call is TRBV4-1, the J call TRBJ2-2; maybe TRBD1 (5 bases). The V end was cut by 0 bases, the J end by 0 bases, with 11 bases between. CDR1 is MGHRA, CDR2 YSYEKL, per germline. This CDR3 is 17 amino acids long. This CDR3 is CASSQDRQFANTGELFF. CDR3 bases: TGCGCCAGCAGCCAAGATAGACAGTTCGCGAACACCGGGGAGCTGTTTTTT.

The chain links TRBV6-1 to TRBJ2-7, with 8 bases lining up with TRBD1. Germline CDR1 is MNHNS and CDR2 is SASEGT. With 6 bases clipped from V and 0 bases from J, the junction kept 4 bases outside the gene matches. CDR3 length: 14 residues. CDR3 residues: CASRQGASSYEQYF. As DNA, the CDR3 is TGTGCCAGCAGGCAGGGGGCCAGCTCCTACGAGCAGTACTTC.

This chain connects TRBV28 to TRBJ2-7; 8 bases are a match to TRBD2. Looked up from germline, CDR1 is MDHEN and CDR2 is SYDVKM. This CDR3 region has 13 residues. V lost 7 bases and J lost 1; bases outside the gene matches: 3. CDR3 residues: CASTIAGSYEQYF. Written as DNA, the CDR3 is TGTGCCAGCACCATAGCGGGGTCCTACGAGCAGTACTTC.

This rearrangement joins TRBV5-1 to TRBJ2-7; possibly TRBD1 for D (7 bases). Germline values: CDR1 SGHRS, CDR2 YFSETQ. V lost 0 bases, J lost 1 base, and 8 bases lay in between. The CDR3 length is 14 residues. The CDR3 loop reads CASSLAGGSYEQYF. The CDR3 DNA reads as TGCGCCAGCAGCTTGGCAGGGGGGTCCTACGAGCAGTACTTC.

The V call is TRBV7-9, the J call TRBJ2-7; no clear D. The germline gives CDR1 SEHNR, CDR2 FQNEAQ (reference sequence). Trimming took off 0 bases at V and 3 bases at J, with 6 bases between the two ends. The CDR3 runs 13 residues. This CDR3 reads CASSLATSYEQYF. The CDR3 DNA reads TGTGCCAGCAGCTTAGCCACAAGCTACGAGCAGTACTTC.

The rearrangement links TRBV7-9 to TRBJ2-7, with a tentative D call TRBD2 (6 bases). Per the germline V gene, CDR1 is SEHNR and CDR2 is FQNEAQ (reference sequence). The V and J ends lost 1 base and 1 base respectively, with 11 bases between them. This CDR3 has 15 amino acids. The CDR3 DNA reads as TGTGCCAGCAGCTTAGACAGTGGGGGGTCCTACGAGCAGTACTTC. This translates into CASSLDSGGSYEQYF.

The chain recombines TRBV5-1 with TRBJ2-7, with 8 bases identical to TRBD1. With 3 bases clipped from V and 3 bases from J, the junction kept 8 bases outside the gene matches. Germline assignment: CDR1 SGHRS and CDR2 YFSETQ. CDR3 size: 15 residues. The CDR3 region has the DNA TGCGCCAGCAGCTACGACAGGGGAATGGGCTACGAGCAGTACTTC. It codes for CASSYDRGMGYEQYF.

The CDR3 DNA sequence: TGTGCCAGCAAGACGTCGAACACCGGGGAGCTGTTTTTT. It codes for CASKTSNTGELFF. V gene TRBV28 combines with J gene TRBJ2-2; no firm D call. The CDR3 has 13 residues. The V gene lost 7 bases and the J gene lost 0 bases, with 6 bases spanning the gap. Germline CDR1 MDHEN, CDR2 SYDVKM.

The chain uses TRBV13 and TRBJ2-7; no firm D call. V was shortened by 6 bases and J by 4 bases, with 16 bases between the two germline ends. CDR1 and CDR2 from the germline V gene are PRHDT and FYEKMQ (reference sequence). The CDR3 length is 14 residues. CDR3 amino acids: CASSLRWSPYEQYF. CDR3 coding DNA: TGTGCCAGCAGTTTGCGTTGGTCCCCTTACGAGCAGTACTTC.

This clone was observed once. This sequence joins TRBV19 and TRBJ2-5; 9 bases match TRBD1. The J call may be incorrect, as the DNA end agrees better with TRBJ2-7. The CDR3 consists of 14 residues. Germline lookup yields CDR1 LNHDA and CDR2 SQIVND (reference sequence). As DNA, the CDR3 is TGTGCCAGTAGTACACAGGGGGCTTCGGGCGAGCAGTACTTC. The encoded protein is CASSTQGASGEQYF.

The chain combines TRBV4-3 with TRBJ2-1; D is undetermined. Germline V gene sequence: CDR1 LGHNA, CDR2 YSLEER. The germline V and J ends were trimmed by 0 bases and 6 bases, with 9 bases remaining between them. The CDR3 is 14 amino acids. The CDR3 DNA reads TGCGCCAGCAGCCAAGATGTTGAATCCAATGAGCAGTTCTTC. Translation gives CASSQDVESNEQFF.

CDR3 coding DNA: TGCGCCAGCAGCGTCCGGGACACTGCCGGAGAGACCCAGTACTTC. This encodes CASSVRDTAGETQYF. The chain combines TRBV4-1 with TRBJ2-5; D possibly corresponds to TRBD1 (6 bases). Germline CDR1 MGHRA, CDR2 YSYEKL. The V and J ends lost 5 bases and 4 bases respectively, with 17 bases between them. CDR3 length: 15 residues.